This T cell receptor (beta chain) was captured by sequencing in a study of blood T cell repertoires in COVID-19. Turning to the study itself: Material from acute and convalescent COVID-19 was sourced from the United States, Italy and Spain. PBMCs, B-cell-depleted T cells, or T cells were the source of the cDNA or gDNA that made up the material.

The CDR3 is 17 amino acids. V was cut by 3 bases and J by 6 bases, with 18 bases left in between. CDR1 and CDR2 (germline): LNHDA, SQIVND (reference sequence). Per the original data handling: Amplification of reference gene primers provided the estimated nucleated cell counts. Some clones are missing from TCRdb's copy, which holds only in-frame ones; the method was immunoSEQ multiplex PCR. D and trimming come from the DNA, and the V and J calls and clone size come from that table. The sample records approximately 100,000 clones, just over 90% being singletons. The sample was peripheral blood. The clonotype comes from a man in his sixties with acute or convalescent COVID-19. The chain employs TRBV19 and TRBJ1-6, with D perhaps matching TRBD1 (6 bases). CDR3 bases: TGTGCCAGTAGTATGGGCTTCGGGACAACTACTAATTCACCCCTCCACTTT. Protein sequence: CASSMGFGTTTNSPLHF.